Listed below are T cell receptor beta chains from one sample, sequenced in a study of control samples from healthy donors and cancer patients. Sequencing was performed with immunoSEQ multiplex PCR; in TCRdb, only in-frame clones are kept and a portion is missing. This table holds some 70,000 clones, 65% to 85% found once. The sample taken for sequencing was blood. The receptors stem from a man aged 55 to 70 in good health. Each CDR3 is given with its conserved first and last residue. The D gene is left open where the match is weak. Rows give clone size only sometimes, using once, few, many, or a class for an expanded clone.

d_call j_call v_call clone_size cdr3_nt cdr3_aa
. TRBJ2-1 TRBV9 . TGTGCCAGCAGCACTGAGACAAGCTCCTACAATGAGCAGTTCTTC CASSTETSSYNEQFF
. TRBJ2-3 TRBV18 . TGTGCCACCAGCCAGGGTAAAGATACGCAGTATTTT CATSQGKDTQYF
TRBD1 TRBJ2-5 TRBV7-2 few TGTGCCAGCGGGCCGGACAGGCAAGAGACCCAGTACTTC CASGPDRQETQYF
TRBD2 TRBJ2-7 TRBV3-1/TRBV3-2 . TGTGCCAGCAGCCAAGACGCTAGCGGGAGGGAGCAGTACTTC CASSQDASGREQYF
. TRBJ2-1 TRBV7-9 . TGTGCCAGCACCCCAGGGGCCTCCTACAATGAGCAGTTCTTC CASTPGASYNEQFF
TRBD2 TRBJ2-5 TRBV27 . TGTGCCAGCGTTTCCGTCGGGAGGGCAGGAGAGACCCAGTACTTC CASVSVGRAGETQYF
TRBD2 TRBJ2-3 TRBV30 . TGTGCCTGGCCGAGGGGCGGGGGGGAGACAGATACGCAGTATTTT CAWPRGGGETDTQYF
TRBD2 TRBJ2-1 TRBV5-4 . TGTGCCAGCAGCTTGGCCGGGACTAGAAGGGGTCAGTTCTTC CASSLAGTRRGQFF
TRBD1 TRBJ1-2 TRBV27 . TGTGCCAGCAGCCGAGGCGGGACAGGAGTAAACTATGGCTACACCTTC CASSRGGTGVNYGYTF
. TRBJ2-7 TRBV2 . TGTGCCAGCAGACGGGACGGTTTCGAGCAGTACTTC CASRRDGFEQYF
. TRBJ1-5 TRBV2 . TGTGCCAGCAGTGATTCTTCGGGAGGGTATCAGCCCCAGCATTTT CASSDSSGGYQPQHF